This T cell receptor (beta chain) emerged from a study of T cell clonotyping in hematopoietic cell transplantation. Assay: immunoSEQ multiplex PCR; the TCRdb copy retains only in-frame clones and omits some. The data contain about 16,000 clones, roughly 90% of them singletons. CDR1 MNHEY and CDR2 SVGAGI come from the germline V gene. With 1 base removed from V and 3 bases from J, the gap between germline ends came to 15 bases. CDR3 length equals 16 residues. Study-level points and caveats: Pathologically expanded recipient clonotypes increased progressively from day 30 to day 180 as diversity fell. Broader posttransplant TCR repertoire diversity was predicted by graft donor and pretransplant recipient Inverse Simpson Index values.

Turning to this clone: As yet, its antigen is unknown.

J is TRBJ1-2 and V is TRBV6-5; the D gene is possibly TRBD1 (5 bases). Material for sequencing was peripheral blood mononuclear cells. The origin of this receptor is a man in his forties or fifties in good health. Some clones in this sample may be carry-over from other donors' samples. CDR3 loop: CASSYLRAGWDYGYTF. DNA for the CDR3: TGTGCCAGCAGTTACTTGAGAGCAGGGTGGGACTATGGCTACACCTTC.